This T cell receptor (beta chain) is drawn from a study of blood T cell repertoires in COVID-19. Overall study context: The United States, Italy and Spain were the sources of the acute and convalescent COVID-19 samples.

CDR3 length: 15 residues. Trimming shortened V by 3 bases and J by 0 bases, and 11 bases separated the two germline ends. Germline loops: CDR1 SGHAT, CDR2 FQNNGV. Repertoires were generated with immunoSEQ multiplex PCR, while TCRdb's copy carries only in-frame clones and drops some. The table records tens of thousands of clones, 80% to 90% of them present only once. This TCR was sampled from a woman aged 70-85 years with COVID-19, enrolled during active disease. Input material: peripheral blood. The rearrangement links TRBV11-2 to TRBJ1-2, with unresolved D. The CDR3 DNA reads TGTGCCAGCAGCTTGGCAACCGGGGCTAACTATGGCTACACCTTC. Protein product: CASSLATGANYGYTF.